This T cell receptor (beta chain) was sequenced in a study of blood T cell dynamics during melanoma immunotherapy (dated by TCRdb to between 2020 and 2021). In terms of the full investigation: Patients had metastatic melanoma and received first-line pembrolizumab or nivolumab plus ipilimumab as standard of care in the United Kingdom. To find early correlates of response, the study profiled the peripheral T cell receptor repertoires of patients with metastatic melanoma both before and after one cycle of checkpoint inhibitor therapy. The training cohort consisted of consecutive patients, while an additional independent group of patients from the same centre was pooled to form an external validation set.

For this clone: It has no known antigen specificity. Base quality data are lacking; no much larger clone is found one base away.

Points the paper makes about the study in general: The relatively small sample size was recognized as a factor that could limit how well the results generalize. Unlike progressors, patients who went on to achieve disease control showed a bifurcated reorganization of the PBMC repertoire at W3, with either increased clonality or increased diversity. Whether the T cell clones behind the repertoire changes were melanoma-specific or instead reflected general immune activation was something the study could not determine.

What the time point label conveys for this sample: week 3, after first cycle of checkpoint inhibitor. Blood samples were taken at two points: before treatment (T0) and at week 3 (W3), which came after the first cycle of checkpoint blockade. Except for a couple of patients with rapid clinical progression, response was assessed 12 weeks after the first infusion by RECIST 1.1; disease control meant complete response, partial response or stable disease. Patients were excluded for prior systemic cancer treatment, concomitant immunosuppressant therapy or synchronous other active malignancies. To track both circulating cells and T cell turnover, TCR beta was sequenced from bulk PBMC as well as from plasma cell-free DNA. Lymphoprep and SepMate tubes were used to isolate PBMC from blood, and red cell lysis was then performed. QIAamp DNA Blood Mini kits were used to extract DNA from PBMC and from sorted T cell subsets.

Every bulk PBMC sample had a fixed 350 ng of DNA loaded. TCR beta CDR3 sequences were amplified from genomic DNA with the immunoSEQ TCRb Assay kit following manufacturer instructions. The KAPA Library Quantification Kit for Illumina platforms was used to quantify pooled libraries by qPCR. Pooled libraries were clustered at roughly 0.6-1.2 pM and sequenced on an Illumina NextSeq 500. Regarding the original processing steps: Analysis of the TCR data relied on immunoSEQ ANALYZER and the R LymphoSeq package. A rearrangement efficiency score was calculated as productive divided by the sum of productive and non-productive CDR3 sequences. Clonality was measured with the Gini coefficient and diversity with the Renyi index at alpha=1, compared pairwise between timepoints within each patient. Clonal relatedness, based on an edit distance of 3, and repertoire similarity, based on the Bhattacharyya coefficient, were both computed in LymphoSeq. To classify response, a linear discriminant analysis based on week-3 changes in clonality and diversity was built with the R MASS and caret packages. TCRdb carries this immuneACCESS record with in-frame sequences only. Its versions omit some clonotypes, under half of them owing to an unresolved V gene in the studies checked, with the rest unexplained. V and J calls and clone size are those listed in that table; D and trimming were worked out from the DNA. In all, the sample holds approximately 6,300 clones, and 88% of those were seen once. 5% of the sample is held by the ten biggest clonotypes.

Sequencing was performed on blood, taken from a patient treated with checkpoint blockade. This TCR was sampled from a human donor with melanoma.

This receptor has the CDR3 CASSLAGAGDTYEQYF. The bases read TGTGCCAGCAGCTTAGCGGGGGCGGGGGATACCTACGAGCAGTACTTC. The rearrangement combines TRBV7-9 with TRBJ2-7, and perhaps TRBD2 as D gene, on 7 matching bases. V loses 0 bases, J loses 2 bases, and the germline ends lie 14 bases apart. The CDR1 and CDR2 encoded by the germline V gene (reference sequence) are SEHNR and FQNEAQ. Including the terminal cysteine and phenylalanine, the CDR3 comprises 16 residues. Left in the record is the CDR3 DNA by itself, 48 bases read in frame from the first base. Full variable domain (CDR3 extended with the reference TRBV7-9 and TRBJ2-7 proteins): DTGVSQNPRHKITKRGQNVTFRCDPISEHNRLYWYRQTLGQGPEFLTYFQNEAQLEKSRLLSDRFSAERPKGSFSTLEIQRTEQGDSAMYLCASSLAGAGDTYEQYFGPGTRLTVT.